Following are 23 T cell receptor beta chains from one sample sequenced in a study of cytomegalovirus exposure and HLA in healthy donors. It was with 60 Vbeta and 13 Jbeta primers that the PCR ran. Method: immunoSEQ multiplex PCR; TCRdb's copy keeps in-frame clones and lacks some. The data show approximately 160,000 clones, more than 60% seen once. Sample: PBMCs. The receptors shown here come from a woman between 25 and 40 years old in good health and CMV-seropositive.

This rearrangement joins TRBV5-1 to TRBJ1-1, with D perhaps matching TRBD1 (6 bases). V was shortened by 3 bases and J by 1 base, with 16 bases between the two germline ends. This CDR3 is built from 16 residues. The V gene's germline CDR1 is SGHRS and CDR2 YFSETQ. CDR3 nucleotides: TGCGCCAGCAGCTGGGAGAGCGGACAGCCGAACACTGAAGCTTTCTTT. It yields the protein CASSWESGQPNTEAFF.

The chain is built from TRBV9 and TRBJ2-4; TRBD2 matches at 12 bases. CDR3 size: 18 residues. The V gene end was trimmed by 0 bases and the J gene end by 6 bases; junction bases not matched to a gene: 10. Germline V gene data show CDR1 as SGDLS and CDR2 as YYNGEE. The CDR3 sequence is CASSVASASGRGGNIQYF. CDR3 nucleotide sequence: TGTGCCAGCAGCGTAGCTTCGGCTAGCGGGAGGGGGGGAAACATTCAGTACTTC.

The table lists this clone with many counts. The gene calls are TRBV5-1 and TRBJ1-1, with D possibly TRBD1 on 6 matching bases. V lost 0 bases, J lost 2 bases, and 14 bases lay in between. The CDR3 is 16 residues long. Germline V gene data show CDR1 as SGHRS and CDR2 as YFSETQ. CDR3 amino acids: CASSLEGYGTNTEAFF. Written as DNA, the CDR3 is TGCGCCAGCAGCTTGGAGGGTTATGGGACAAACACTGAAGCTTTCTTT.

This clone was counted a single time. The chain carries TRBV25-1 and TRBJ1-2; TRBD1 agrees at 11 bases. The V segment lost 6 bases and the J segment 4 bases; nucleotides outside the gene matches: 7. This CDR3 is 15 amino acids long. CDR1 and CDR2 (germline): MGHDK, SYGVNS. CDR3: CASRSTGTGGYGYTF. The CDR3 DNA is TGTGCCAGCAGGTCTACCGGGACAGGGGGCTATGGCTACACCTTC.

The chain links TRBV6-5 to TRBJ2-2; D remains unclear. The germline V gene has CDR1 MNHEY and CDR2 SVGAGI. Deletions cut 10 bases from V and 0 bases from J, with 3 bases between. This CDR3 is 11 amino acids long. CDR3: CATSNTGELFF. The CDR3 DNA is TGTGCCACCTCGAACACCGGGGAGCTGTTTTTT.

The chain recombines TRBV7-8 with TRBJ2-7; the match to TRBD2 covers 12 bases. The CDR3 is made up of 16 amino acids. CDR1 and CDR2 from the germline V gene are SGHVS and FQNEAQ. The J segment lost 2 bases and the V segment lost 5 bases, leaving 7 bases of the junction unmatched. DNA of the CDR3: TGTGCCAGCAGCCCAGGACTAGCGGGGAATGCCTACGAGCAGTACTTC. Translation: CASSPGLAGNAYEQYF.

The chain combines TRBV4-1 with TRBJ2-7, with 7 nucleotides matching TRBD1. Trimming cost V 1 base and J 6 bases; bases outside gene matches: 3. This CDR3 has 13 amino acids. Germline CDR1 reads MGHRA; CDR2 reads YSYEKL. The CDR3 protein is CASSQGQGREQYF. Written as DNA, the CDR3 is TGCGCCAGCAGCCAAGGACAGGGACGCGAGCAGTACTTC.

The chain employs TRBV30 and TRBJ1-4; D remains unclear. In germline, CDR1 is GTSNPN, CDR2 SVGIG (reference sequence). Trimming removed 4 bases at V and 4 bases at J, with 13 bases between. There are 14 residues in the CDR3. The CDR3 loop is CAWKSGRHNEKLFF. Here the CDR3 DNA reads TGTGCCTGGAAAAGTGGGAGGCATAATGAAAAACTGTTTTTT.

V is TRBV7-9 and J is TRBJ1-1, with D tentatively TRBD1 (6 bases). The germline gives CDR1 SEHNR, CDR2 FQNEAQ (reference sequence). The CDR3 is 16 residues long. The V end lost 2 bases, the J end lost 4 bases, and 17 bases lay between the germline ends. In nucleotides, the CDR3 is TGTGCCAGCAGCTTATATCTCACAGGGATCATCACTGAAGCTTTCTTT. This codes for CASSLYLTGIITEAFF.

The chain links TRBV21-1 to TRBJ2-5; the D call in the table, TRBD2, was not verified against the DNA. TRBV21-1 is labeled a pseudogene. This CDR3 has 16 residues. CDR3 sequence reads: CASSKGCGIIKETQYF. The CDR3 DNA reads as TGTGCCAGCAGCAAAGGGTGCGGGATAATCAAAGAGACCCAGTACTTC.

The V gene is TRBV28, the J gene TRBJ1-1; possible D gene TRBD1, 6 bases. This CDR3 region has 18 residues. V was clipped by 6 bases and J by 1 base, with 24 bases between them. Germline lookup yields CDR1 MDHEN and CDR2 SYDVKM. CDR3 protein: CASRRLTFGDRRNTEAFF. The CDR3 DNA reads as TGTGCCAGCAGACGCCTTACATTCGGAGACAGGAGGAACACTGAAGCTTTCTTT.

The chain links TRBV7-8 to TRBJ1-3; D is unresolved. Germline values: CDR1 SGHVS, CDR2 FQNEAQ. This CDR3 is built from 14 residues. Trimming removed 1 base at V and 2 bases at J, with 6 bases between. The CDR3 protein is CASSLERTGNTIYF. Here the CDR3 DNA reads TGTGCCAGCAGCTTAGAGCGGACTGGAAACACCATATATTTT.

This clone has just a few counts. J is TRBJ2-7 and V is TRBV19; tentatively, D is TRBD1 (6 bases). Germline V gene sequence: CDR1 LNHDA, CDR2 SQIVND (reference sequence). V lost 4 bases and J 5 bases, leaving 15 bases between the germline ends. This CDR3 is built from 14 residues. CDR3 region: CASSNSYRDHEQYF. The CDR3 DNA sequence: TGTGCCAGTAGTAACTCCTACAGGGATCACGAGCAGTACTTC. Looking up the rest from reference TRBV19 and TRBJ2-7 gives the full variable domain: DGGITQSPKYLFRKEGQNVTLSCEQNLNHDAMYWYRQDPGQGLRLIYYSQIVNDFQKGDIAEGYSVSREKKESFPLTVTSAQKNPTAFYLCASSNSYRDHEQYFGPGTRLTVT.

The chain employs TRBV7-3 and TRBJ2-2, with D maybe TRBD1 (5 bases). The CDR3 spans 14 residues. Germline CDR1 reads SGHTA; CDR2 reads FQGTGA. Trimming stripped 5 bases from V and 6 bases from J, with 13 bases between. The CDR3: CASSPQQAPGELFF. The CDR3 coding sequence is TGTGCCAGCAGCCCCCAACAGGCTCCCGGGGAGCTGTTTTTT.

This clone was recorded only once. The rearrangement links TRBV7-2 to TRBJ1-2; possible D gene TRBD1, 5 bases. The length of the CDR3 is 16 residues. From germline, CDR1 is SGHTA and CDR2 FQGNSA. V shed 1 base and J shed 8 bases, with 20 bases lying between them. In nucleotides, the CDR3 is TGTGCCAGCAGCTTAGAGGGTGGGACGGCCCGGGGGGGCTACACCTTC. It is translated as CASSLEGGTARGGYTF.

The CDR3 sequence: CATSSLTSVFSYEQYF. The CDR3 DNA is TGTGCCACCAGCAGCTTGACTAGCGTCTTCTCCTACGAGCAGTACTTC. The chain uses TRBV15 and TRBJ2-7; 8 bases are a match to TRBD2. V shed 3 bases, J shed 0 bases, and the junction held 7 bases outside the gene matches. The CDR3 sequence is 16 residues long. CDR1 is LNHNV, CDR2 YYDKDF, per germline (reference sequence).

The CDR3 sequence is CASSDTLAALAKNIQYF. The CDR3 bases are TGTGCCAGCAGCGACACACTAGCGGCCCTAGCCAAAAACATTCAGTACTTC. This chain links TRBV6-9 with TRBJ2-4, with 8 bases aligning to TRBD2. V dropped 6 bases and J dropped 0; count of bases not matched to a gene: 10. The CDR3 contains 17 residues. Germline lookup yields CDR1 MNHGY and CDR2 SVAAGI.

This sequence joins TRBV18 and TRBJ1-1; 7 nucleotides align to TRBD1. With 3 bases clipped from V and 4 bases from J, the junction kept 2 bases outside the gene matches. Germline loops: CDR1 KGHSH, CDR2 LQKENI. The length of the CDR3 is 13 residues. CDR3 coding DNA: TGTGCCAGCTCACCCGCAGGGGGCACTGAAGCTTTCTTT. Translating it yields CASSPAGGTEAFF.

The chain combines TRBV7-3 with TRBJ2-3; 10 bases align to TRBD2. Germline V gene sequence: CDR1 SGHTA, CDR2 FQGTGA. This CDR3 is 17 amino acids long. The trim removed 1 base at V and 4 bases at J, leaving 8 bases unmatched. CDR3 DNA: TGTGCCAGCAGCTTAAGCCCTAGCGGGAGAGGGTCAGATACGCAGTATTTT. It encodes CASSLSPSGRGSDTQYF.

The chain joins TRBV12-5 to TRBJ1-1; D perhaps matches TRBD1 (6 bases). This CDR3 has 14 residues. Trimming left V 6 bases short and J 6 bases short, with 17 bases between. The germline V gene has CDR1 LGHNT and CDR2 FRNRAP. CDR3 region: CASGPPGGAAEAFF. The CDR3, as DNA: TGTGCTAGTGGCCCCCCGGGGGGGGCGGCTGAAGCTTTCTTT.

The J gene is TRBJ1-1, the V gene TRBV7-9; D is unclear. Trimming took off 11 bases at V and 5 bases at J, with 12 bases between the two ends. The CDR3 has 11 residues. CDR1 is SEHNR and CDR2 is FQNEAQ in the germline V gene (reference sequence). The CDR3 region is CASMRATEAFF. In DNA form, the CDR3 reads TGTGCCTCCATGAGGGCTACTGAAGCTTTCTTT.

The chain carries TRBV28 and TRBJ2-5; 10 nucleotides agree with TRBD2. The CDR3 is made up of 17 amino acids. Germline lookup yields CDR1 MDHEN and CDR2 SYDVKM. V shed 6 bases, J shed 1 base, and the junction held 11 bases outside the gene matches. The CDR3 DNA reads as TGTGCCAGCAGGCGCCGGCTAGCGGGAGATGGCCAAGAGACCCAGTACTTC. This codes for CASRRRLAGDGQETQYF.

This clone appeared a single time. The chain carries TRBV6-6 and TRBJ2-3, with 12 bases matching TRBD2. V lost 8 bases to trimming and J lost 5 bases; unmatched junction nucleotides: 8. Germline V gene sequence: CDR1 MNHNY, CDR2 SVGAGI (reference sequence). The CDR3 covers 15 residues. In nucleotides, the CDR3 is TGTGCCAGCTCCCCCCTAGCGGGAGGGGGAGATACGCAGTATTTT. Protein: CASSPLAGGGDTQYF.